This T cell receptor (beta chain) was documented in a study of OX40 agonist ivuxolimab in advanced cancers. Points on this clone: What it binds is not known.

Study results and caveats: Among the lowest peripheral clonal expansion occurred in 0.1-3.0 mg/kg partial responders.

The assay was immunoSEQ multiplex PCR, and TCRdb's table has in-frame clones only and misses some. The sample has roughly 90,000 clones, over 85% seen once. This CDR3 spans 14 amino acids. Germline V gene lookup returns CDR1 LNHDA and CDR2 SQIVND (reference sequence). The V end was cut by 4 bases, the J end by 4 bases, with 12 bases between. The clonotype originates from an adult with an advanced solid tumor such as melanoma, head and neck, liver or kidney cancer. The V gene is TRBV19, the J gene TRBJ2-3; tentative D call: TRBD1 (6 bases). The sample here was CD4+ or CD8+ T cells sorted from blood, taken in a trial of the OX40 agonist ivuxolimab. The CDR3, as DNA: TGTGCCAGTAGTACTACAGGGTCGTCAGATACGCAGTATTTT. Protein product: CASSTTGSSDTQYF.